The clone carrying this T cell receptor (beta chain) was observed a single time. Being one base from a much bigger clone, this may be a read error. This entry is derived from a study of tumor-infiltrating lymphocytes in primary liver carcinoma. The CDR3 loop spans 16 amino acids. Germline V gene data show CDR1 as SGHRS and CDR2 as YFSETQ. Both RNA and DNA were isolated together from around 20-30 mg of bulk tissue that had not been sorted. Chronic HBV infection was present in the patients, who were treatment-naive. From around 0.5 ug total RNA, TCR beta cDNA was generated with a primer in the constant region. Employing slightly modified ARM-PCR, three nested multiplex PCR rounds were run, and these gave rise to the TCR beta libraries. TRBV1-TRBV30 forward primers paired with a C-beta reverse primer drove the first two PCR rounds, about 10 cycles each. TCRdb used MiXCR to reprocess the multiplex PCR reads, holding one entry per CDR3 protein. The data show 90,000 to 150,000 distinct CDR3 sequences, around two thirds seen once.

Sequenced input: tumor-adjacent normal liver tissue. The TCR was taken from a woman aged 60-75 years with primary liver carcinoma and hepatitis B virus infection. The chain couples TRBV5-1 to TRBJ1-3; D uncertain. The CDR3 bases are TGCGCCAGCGGCTTGGGAGAGACCTTCTCTGGAAACACCATATATTTT. It specifies CASGLGETFSGNTIYF. The full variable domain, rest sourced from reference TRBV5-1 and TRBJ1-3, is KAGVTQTPRYLIKTRGQQVTLSCSPISGHRSVSWYQQTPGQGLQFLFEYFSETQRNKGNFPGRFSGRQFSNSRSEMNVSTLELGDSALYLCASGLGETFSGNTIYFGEGSWLTVV.